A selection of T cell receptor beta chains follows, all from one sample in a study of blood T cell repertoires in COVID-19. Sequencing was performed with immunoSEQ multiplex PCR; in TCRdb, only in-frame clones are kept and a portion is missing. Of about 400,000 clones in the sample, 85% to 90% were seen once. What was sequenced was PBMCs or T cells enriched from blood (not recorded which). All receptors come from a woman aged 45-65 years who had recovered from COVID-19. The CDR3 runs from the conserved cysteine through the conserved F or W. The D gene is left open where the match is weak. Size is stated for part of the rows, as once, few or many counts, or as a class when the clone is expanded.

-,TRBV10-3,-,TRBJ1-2,CAIPGNQFGYTF,TGTGCCATCCCGGGAAATCAGTTTGGCTACACCTTC
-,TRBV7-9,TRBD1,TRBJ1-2,CASRHIILGQGDNYGYTF,TGTGCCAGCAGACACATTATCCTGGGACAGGGGGATAACTATGGCTACACCTTC
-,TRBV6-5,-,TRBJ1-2,CASSYSGQFVGGYTF,TGTGCCAGCAGTTACTCCGGACAGTTTGTAGGTGGCTACACCTTC
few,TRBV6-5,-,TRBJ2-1,CASSQGKGNEQFF,TGTGCCAGCAGTCAGGGGAAGGGCAATGAGCAGTTCTTC
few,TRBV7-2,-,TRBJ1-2,CASSLANRLGYGYTF,TGTGCCAGCAGCTTAGCAAACAGGCTGGGTTATGGCTACACCTTC
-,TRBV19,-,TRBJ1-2,CASSIGQGTRTSYGYTF,TGTGCCAGTAGTATTGGTCAGGGGACCCGCACTAGCTATGGCTACACCTTC
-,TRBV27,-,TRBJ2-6,CASSLLGTSGANVLTF,TGTGCCAGCAGTTTACTTGGGACAAGTGGGGCCAACGTCCTGACTTTC
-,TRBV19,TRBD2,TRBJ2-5,CASNPTSGGAETQYF,TGTGCCAGTAACCCTACTAGCGGGGGGGCAGAGACCCAGTACTTC
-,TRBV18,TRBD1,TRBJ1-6,CASSPGTGDSPLHF,TGTGCCAGCTCACCGGGGACAGGTGATTCACCCCTCCACTTT
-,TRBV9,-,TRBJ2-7,CASSVGAGAELYEQYF,TGTGCCAGCAGCGTGGGGGCGGGGGCAGAACTTTACGAGCAGTACTTC
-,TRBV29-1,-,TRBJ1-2,CSYQISGLGNGYTF,TGCAGCTATCAAATTTCAGGGTTGGGAAATGGCTACACCTTC
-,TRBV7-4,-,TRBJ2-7,CASSFQPAGDSYEQYF,TGTGCCAGCAGCTTTCAGCCTGCAGGGGACTCCTACGAGCAGTACTTC
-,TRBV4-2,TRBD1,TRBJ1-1,CASSGPGQGNNGAFF,TGTGCCAGCAGCGGCCCGGGACAGGGGAATAATGGAGCTTTCTTT
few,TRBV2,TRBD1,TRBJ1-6,CASWTGPNSPLHF,TGTGCCAGCTGGACAGGGCCCAATTCACCCCTCCACTTT
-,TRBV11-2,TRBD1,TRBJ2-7,CASSFGQDHFYEQYF,TGTGCCAGCAGCTTCGGACAGGACCATTTCTACGAGCAGTACTTC
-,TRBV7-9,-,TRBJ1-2,CASSPQAGDNYGYTF,TGTGCCAGCAGCCCCCAGGCCGGGGATAACTATGGCTACACCTTC
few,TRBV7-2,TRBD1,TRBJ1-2,CASSLDSGGAYGYTF,TGTGCCAGCAGCTTAGACTCAGGGGGCGCGTATGGCTACACCTTC
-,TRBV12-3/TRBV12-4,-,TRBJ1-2,CASPDSNYGYTF,TGTGCCAGCCCGGACAGTAACTATGGCTACACCTTC
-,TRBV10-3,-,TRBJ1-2,CAIAEKRELGGYTF,TGTGCCATCGCAGAGAAACGGGAGTTAGGTGGCTACACCTTC
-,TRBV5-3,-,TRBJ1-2,CARSLLRSGIINYGYTF,TGTGCCAGAAGCTTGCTCCGGTCAGGGATTATTAACTATGGCTACACCTTC
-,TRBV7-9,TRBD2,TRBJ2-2,CASSFRSAGDTGELFF,TGTGCCAGCAGCTTTCGTTCAGCGGGGGACACCGGGGAGCTGTTTTTT
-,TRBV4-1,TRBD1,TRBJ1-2,CASSQDGRPGQRYGYTF,TGCGCCAGCAGCCAAGATGGGAGGCCGGGACAGAGATATGGCTACACCTTC
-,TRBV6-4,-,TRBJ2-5,CASSDLHCGETQYF,TGTGCCAGCAGTGACCTTCATTGCGGAGAGACCCAGTACTTC
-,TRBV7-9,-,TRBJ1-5,CASSLGDKYDLSNQPQHF,TGTGCCAGCAGCTTAGGCGATAAATATGACTTAAGCAATCAGCCCCAGCATTTT
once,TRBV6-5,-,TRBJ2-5,CASSSPQETQYF,TGTGCCAGCAGTTCTCCCCAAGAGACCCAGTACTTC
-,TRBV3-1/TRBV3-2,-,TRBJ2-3,CASSLQSTDTQYF,TGTGCCAGCAGCCTACAGAGCACAGATACGCAGTATTTT
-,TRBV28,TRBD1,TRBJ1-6,CASSLWITTRDSLEDPLHF,TGTGCCAGCAGTTTATGGATAACAACAAGGGACAGCCTGGAGGATCCCCTCCACTTT
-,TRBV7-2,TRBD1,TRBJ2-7,CATPDRECEQYF,TGTGCCACCCCGGACAGGGAGTGCGAGCAGTACTTC
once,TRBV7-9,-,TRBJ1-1,CASSFPLLRNTEAFF,TGTGCCAGCAGCTTCCCCTTACTTCGGAACACTGAAGCTTTCTTT
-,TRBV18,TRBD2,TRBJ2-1,CASSPGLAGGPRGYEQFF,TGTGCCAGCTCACCGGGACTAGCGGGGGGGCCGCGTGGGTATGAGCAGTTCTTC
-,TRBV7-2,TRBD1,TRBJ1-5,CASSPGQGSQPQHF,TGTGCCAGCAGCCCGGGACAGGGCAGTCAGCCCCAGCATTTT
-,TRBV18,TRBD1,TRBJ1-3,CASSPRTGLNSGNTIYF,TGTGCCAGCTCACCCCGGACAGGTTTAAACTCTGGAAACACCATATATTTT
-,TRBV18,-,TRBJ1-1,CASSPLNRAVNTEAFF,TGTGCCAGCTCCCCCCTAAACAGGGCTGTGAACACTGAAGCTTTCTTT
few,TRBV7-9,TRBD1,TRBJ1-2,CASSSYENRGHGYTF,TGTGCCAGCAGCTCTTACGAAAACAGGGGCCATGGCTACACCTTC
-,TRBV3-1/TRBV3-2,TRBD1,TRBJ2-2,CASSPGTGFTGELFF,TGTGCCAGCAGCCCCGGGACAGGGTTCACCGGGGAGCTGTTTTTT